What follows is one T cell receptor (beta chain) and its context. Its matching antigen is unknown. The data derive from a study of blood T cells in healthy people across ages. Study overall: About one barcoded beta molecule per two T cells came from capture by template switching. Study results and caveats: Donors of long life had a larger count of naive CD4+ cells and greater diversity than aged donors. The percentage of naive T cells correlated strongly with TCR beta diversity.

Unmatched junction bases numbered 10, after V lost 8 bases and J lost 5 bases. The CDR3 totals 14 residues. CDR1 is MRHNA, CDR2 SNTAGT, per germline. The authors ran a second PCR of roughly 6 to 12 cycles using a sample-barcoded 5' primer and a J-beta primer mix. TCRdb itself ran the 5' RACE reads through MiXCR, one entry per CDR3 protein. This sample yields over 1,500,000 distinct CDR3 sequences, of which roughly 50% are seen a single time; less than 2.5% belongs to the top ten. A minimum of 6 micrograms of total RNA was extracted per sample. This receptor was obtained from a woman in her thirties or forties in good health. The source material was blood. The J gene is TRBJ2-3, the V gene TRBV6-4; TRBD2 matches at 7 bases. The CDR3 protein is CASSFGGSEDTQYF. In DNA form, the CDR3 reads TGTGCCAGCTCCTTCGGGGGGAGTGAAGATACGCAGTATTTT.